These T cell receptor beta chains were read from a single sample in a study of cytomegalovirus exposure and HLA in healthy donors. The protocol was immunoSEQ multiplex PCR, while the TCRdb copy is restricted to in-frame clones and leaves out a portion. The sample consists of under 200,000 clones, approximately 85% of them appearing once. Material: PBMCs. The receptors originated from a man younger than 30 in good health and CMV-seropositive. Each CDR3 is given with its conserved first and last residue. D genes are given only for firm matches. Rows give clone size only sometimes, using once, few, many, or a class for an expanded clone.

CDR3nt,CDR3aa,v_gene,j_gene,d_gene,abundance
TGCGCCAGCAGCCAAGTAGGACAGAACACTGAAGCTTTCTTT,CASSQVGQNTEAFF,TRBV4-1,TRBJ1-1,-,-
TGTGCCAGTAACCCAGGGATTCGAGAAAAACTGTTTTTT,CASNPGIREKLFF,TRBV19,TRBJ1-4,-,-
TGTGCCATCAGTGAGTCGACCAGGGTCAGTAACTATGGCTACACCTTC,CAISESTRVSNYGYTF,TRBV10-3,TRBJ1-2,-,-
TGTGCCAGCAGTTACGGGCAGCTAATTAATTCACCCCTCCACTTT,CASSYGQLINSPLHF,TRBV6-6,TRBJ1-6,-,-
TGTGCCAGCAGCTTGGCGGGACACCCAAGCCACTTT,CASSLAGHPSHF,TRBV5-5,TRBJ1-6,-,few
TGTGCCAGCAGCGACGGACTAGCGGGGGGGCCGGGTGAGACCCAGTACTTC,CASSDGLAGGPGETQYF,TRBV9,TRBJ2-5,TRBD2,once
TGTGCCAGCAGCAGGACTAACGAAGAGACCCAGTACTTC,CASSRTNEETQYF,TRBV7-2,TRBJ2-5,-,-
TGCGCCAGCAGCCCTGACAGGGGGAACTATGGCTACACCTTC,CASSPDRGNYGYTF,TRBV5-1,TRBJ1-2,TRBD1,once
TGTGCCAGCATTGGGACTTTACAGGCTGAAGCTTTCTTT,CASIGTLQAEAFF,TRBV2,TRBJ1-1,-,-
TGTGCCAGCAGCCACCCAAACAGGGGTCTATGGAACACTGAAGCTTTCTTT,CASSHPNRGLWNTEAFF,TRBV7-2,TRBJ1-1,TRBD1,-
TGTGCCAGCAGCTTGAATTGGGTGCAGGGGAACTATGGCTACACCTTC,CASSLNWVQGNYGYTF,TRBV5-6,TRBJ1-2,-,-
TGTGCCAGCAGCGTATCCGGGAATGTAAACACCGGGGAGCTGTTTTTT,CASSVSGNVNTGELFF,TRBV9,TRBJ2-2,-,-
TGCGCCAGCAGCCGACGGACAGGGGAGTTCTACGAGCAGTACTTC,CASSRRTGEFYEQYF,TRBV4-3,TRBJ2-7,TRBD1,-
TGTGCCAGTAGCTCTCTGGGGGGTGAGACCCAGTACTTC,CASSSLGGETQYF,TRBV19,TRBJ2-5,-,-
TGTGCCAGTAGTATAGATCGGCGGTGGAATTCACCCCTCCACTTT,CASSIDRRWNSPLHF,TRBV19,TRBJ1-6,-,-
TGTGCCAGCATCGTTCAGTTTGCAGGGGTTGGGACCCAGTACTTC,CASIVQFAGVGTQYF,TRBV5-8,TRBJ2-5,-,-
TGTGCCACCGACAGGGAGAACCAAGAGACCCAGTACTTC,CATDRENQETQYF,TRBV2,TRBJ2-5,TRBD1,-
TGTGCCAGCAGACAGACAGGGGGTGGAAAACTGTTTTTT,CASRQTGGGKLFF,TRBV6-4,TRBJ1-4,TRBD1,-
TGTGCCAGCAGCTTTCCGAGTGGGGTAGGGGAGAACACTGAAGCTTTCTTT,CASSFPSGVGENTEAFF,TRBV13,TRBJ1-1,-,-
TGTGCCAGCAGCGTAGTAGGGGGGGGGCCCAATGAGCAGTTCTTC,CASSVVGGGPNEQFF,TRBV9,TRBJ2-1,-,-
TGCGCCAGCAGCCTGACAGGGTTCCAAGAGACCCAGTACTTC,CASSLTGFQETQYF,TRBV5-1,TRBJ2-5,TRBD1,-
TGTGCCAGTAGTATCGGAACTAGCGGGGGATACGAGCAGTACTTC,CASSIGTSGGYEQYF,TRBV19,TRBJ2-7,TRBD2,-
TGTGCCAGCAGCTTTTGGGCTACGCTCGGCACAGATACGCAGTATTTT,CASSFWATLGTDTQYF,TRBV13,TRBJ2-3,-,-
TGCGCCAGCAGCTCCCGGGACAGGGGTTACGAGCAGTACTTC,CASSSRDRGYEQYF,TRBV5-1,TRBJ2-7,TRBD1,few
TGTGCCTGGCAAACAGGGGGTACGGGCGAGCAGTACTTC,CAWQTGGTGEQYF,TRBV30,TRBJ2-7,TRBD1,-